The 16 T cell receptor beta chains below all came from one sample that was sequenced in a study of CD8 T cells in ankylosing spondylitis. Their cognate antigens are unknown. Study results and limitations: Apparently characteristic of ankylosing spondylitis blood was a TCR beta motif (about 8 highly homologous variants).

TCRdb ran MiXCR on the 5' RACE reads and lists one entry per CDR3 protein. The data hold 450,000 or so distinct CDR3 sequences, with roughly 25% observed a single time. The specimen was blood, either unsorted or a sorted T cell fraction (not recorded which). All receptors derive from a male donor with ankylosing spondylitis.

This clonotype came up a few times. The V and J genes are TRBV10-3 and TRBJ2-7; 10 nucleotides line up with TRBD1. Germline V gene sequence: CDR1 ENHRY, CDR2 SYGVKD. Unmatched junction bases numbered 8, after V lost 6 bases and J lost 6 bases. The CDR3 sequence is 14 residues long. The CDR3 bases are TGTGCCATCAGCCCCGGGACAGGGGTAACCGAGCAGTACTTC. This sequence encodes CAISPGTGVTEQYF.

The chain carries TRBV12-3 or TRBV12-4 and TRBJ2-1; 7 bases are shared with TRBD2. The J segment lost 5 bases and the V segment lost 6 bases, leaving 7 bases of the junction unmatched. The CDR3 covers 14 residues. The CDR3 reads CASRFWGGHNEQFF. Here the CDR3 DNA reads TGTGCCAGCAGGTTTTGGGGAGGGCACAATGAGCAGTTCTTC.

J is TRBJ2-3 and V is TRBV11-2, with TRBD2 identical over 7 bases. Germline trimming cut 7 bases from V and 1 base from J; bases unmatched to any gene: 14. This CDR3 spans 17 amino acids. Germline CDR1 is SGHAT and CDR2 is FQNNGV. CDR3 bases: TGTGCCAGCACCGTAACCCGGGGAGCGGGACGCACAGATACGCAGTATTTT. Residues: CASTVTRGAGRTDTQYF.

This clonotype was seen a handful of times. The CDR3 nucleotides read TGTGCCAGCTCACCCACGACAGACTACGAGCAGTACGTC. This codes for CASSPTTDYEQYV. J is TRBJ2-7 and V is TRBV18, with D tentatively TRBD1 (5 bases). V was shortened by 3 bases and J by 3 bases, with 9 bases between the two germline ends. CDR1 and CDR2 (germline): KGHSH, LQKENI. CDR3 size: 13 residues.

CDR3 in DNA: TGCAGTGCGTGGGACGGGAATTCACCCCTCCACTTT. Amino acids: CSAWDGNSPLHF. This sequence joins TRBV20-1 and TRBJ1-6; tentative D call: TRBD1 (5 bases). Germline loops: CDR1 DFQATT, CDR2 SNEGSKA (reference sequence). The V end was cut by 6 bases, the J end by 7 bases, with 10 bases between. The CDR3 length is 12 residues.

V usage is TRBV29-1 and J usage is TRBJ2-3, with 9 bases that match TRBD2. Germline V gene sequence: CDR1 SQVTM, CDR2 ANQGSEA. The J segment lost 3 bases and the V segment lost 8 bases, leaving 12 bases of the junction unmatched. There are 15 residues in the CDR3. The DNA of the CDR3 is TGCAGCTCATGCTCTAGCGGGGTGGCGACAGATACGCAGTATTTT. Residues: CSSCSSGVATDTQYF.

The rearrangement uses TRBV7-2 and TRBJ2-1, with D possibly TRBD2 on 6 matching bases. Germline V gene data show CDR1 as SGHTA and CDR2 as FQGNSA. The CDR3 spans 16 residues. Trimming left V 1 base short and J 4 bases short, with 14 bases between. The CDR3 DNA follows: TGTGCCAGCAGCTTAGGGCTAGCGAGGCGATACAATGAGCAGTTCTTC. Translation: CASSLGLARRYNEQFF. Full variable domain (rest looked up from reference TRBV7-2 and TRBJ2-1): GAGVSQSPSNKVTEKGKDVELRCDPISGHTALYWYRQSLGQGLEFLIYFQGNSAPDKSGLPSDRFSAERTGGSVSTLTIQRTQQEDSAVYLCASSLGLARRYNEQFFGPGTRLTVL.

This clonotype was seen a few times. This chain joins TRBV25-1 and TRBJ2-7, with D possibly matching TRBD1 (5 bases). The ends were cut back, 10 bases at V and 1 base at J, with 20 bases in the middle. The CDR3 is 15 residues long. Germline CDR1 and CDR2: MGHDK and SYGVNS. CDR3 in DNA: TGTGCCAACCTTCCGGGCCCCCACAGGTCCTACGAGCAGTACGTC. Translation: CANLPGPHRSYEQYV.

As DNA, the CDR3 is TGCGCCAGCAGCTCTGACCTCAAGCAGTTCTTC. It yields the protein CASSSDLKQFF. The genes are TRBV5-1 and TRBJ2-1; D is unclear. V was pared by 3 bases and J by 11 bases, with 9 bases between. Germline V gene lookup returns CDR1 SGHRS and CDR2 YFSETQ. This CDR3 has 11 amino acids.

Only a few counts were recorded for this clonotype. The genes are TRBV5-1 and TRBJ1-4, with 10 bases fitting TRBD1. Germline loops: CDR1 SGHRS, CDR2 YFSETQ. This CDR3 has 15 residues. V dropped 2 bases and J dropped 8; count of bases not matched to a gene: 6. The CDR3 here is CASSFSGTGAEKLFF. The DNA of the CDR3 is TGCGCCAGCAGCTTCTCCGGGACAGGGGCCGAAAAACTGTTTTTT.

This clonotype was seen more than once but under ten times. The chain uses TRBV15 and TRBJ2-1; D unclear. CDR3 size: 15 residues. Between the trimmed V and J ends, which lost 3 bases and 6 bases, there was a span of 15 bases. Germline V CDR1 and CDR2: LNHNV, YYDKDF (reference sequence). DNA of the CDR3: TGTGCCACCAGCAGTGGAGCTCTAGGTGGCAATGAGCAGTTCTTC. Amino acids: CATSSGALGGNEQFF.

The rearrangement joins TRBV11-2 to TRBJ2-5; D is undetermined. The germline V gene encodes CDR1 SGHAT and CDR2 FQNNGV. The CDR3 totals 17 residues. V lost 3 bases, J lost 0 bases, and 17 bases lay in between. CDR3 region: CASSLAGTTANQETQYF. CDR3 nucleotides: TGTGCCAGCAGCTTGGCAGGAACAACTGCTAACCAAGAGACCCAGTACTTC.

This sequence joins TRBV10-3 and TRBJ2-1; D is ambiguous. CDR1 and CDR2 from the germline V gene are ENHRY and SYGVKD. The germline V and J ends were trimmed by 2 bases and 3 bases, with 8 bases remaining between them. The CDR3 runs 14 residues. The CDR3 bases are TGTGCCATCAGTGAGGCGGCCTACTACAATGAGCAGTTCTTC. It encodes CAISEAAYYNEQFF.

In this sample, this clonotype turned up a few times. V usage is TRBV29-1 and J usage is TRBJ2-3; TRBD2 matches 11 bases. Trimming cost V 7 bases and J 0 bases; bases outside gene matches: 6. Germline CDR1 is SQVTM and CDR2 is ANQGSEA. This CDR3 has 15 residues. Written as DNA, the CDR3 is TGCAGCGCCGTTATAGCGGGAGGGAGCACAGATACGCAGTATTTT. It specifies CSAVIAGGSTDTQYF.

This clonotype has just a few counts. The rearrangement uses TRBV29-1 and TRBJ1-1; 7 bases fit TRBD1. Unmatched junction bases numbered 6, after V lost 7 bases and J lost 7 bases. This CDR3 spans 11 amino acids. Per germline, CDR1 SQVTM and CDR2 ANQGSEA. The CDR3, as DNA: TGCAGCGGTTACAGGGGAGTTGAAGCTTTCTTT. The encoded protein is CSGYRGVEAFF.

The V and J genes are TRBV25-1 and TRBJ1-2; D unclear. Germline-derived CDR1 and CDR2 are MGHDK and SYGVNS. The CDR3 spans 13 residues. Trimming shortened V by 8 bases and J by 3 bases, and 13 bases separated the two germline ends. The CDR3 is CASSTAFYYGYTF. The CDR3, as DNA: TGTGCCAGCTCTACCGCCTTTTACTATGGCTACACCTTC.